This TCR beta chain was sequenced for a study of T cells in tuberculosis. Germline V gene data show CDR1 as GTSNPN and CDR2 as SVGIG (reference sequence). Losses at the gene ends were 3 bases for V and 7 bases for J; bases not matched to a gene: 6. The CDR3 extends over 12 amino acids. Sequencing was performed with immunoSEQ multiplex PCR; in TCRdb, only in-frame clones are kept and a portion is missing. The repertoire holds 30,000 to 40,000 clones, with 95% to 97% as singletons. Tuberculin skin test and IGRA determined adolescents' latent tuberculosis status at entry. The chain is built from TRBV30 and TRBJ2-7; 7 positions agree with TRBD2. The sample consisted of PBMCs. The clonotype comes from a donor aged 10-35 years with latent tuberculosis or without tuberculosis infection. In nucleotides, the CDR3 is TGTGCCTGGAGCGGGGGGACGCTGGAGCAGTACTTC. As protein: CAWSGGTLEQYF. The whole variable domain, filled in from reference TRBV30 and TRBJ2-7, reads SQTIHQWPATLVQPVGSPLSLECTVEGTSNPNLYWYRQAAGRGLQLLFYSVGIGQISSEVPQNLSASRPQDRQFILSSKKLLLSDSGFYLCAWSGGTLEQYFGPGTRLTVT.